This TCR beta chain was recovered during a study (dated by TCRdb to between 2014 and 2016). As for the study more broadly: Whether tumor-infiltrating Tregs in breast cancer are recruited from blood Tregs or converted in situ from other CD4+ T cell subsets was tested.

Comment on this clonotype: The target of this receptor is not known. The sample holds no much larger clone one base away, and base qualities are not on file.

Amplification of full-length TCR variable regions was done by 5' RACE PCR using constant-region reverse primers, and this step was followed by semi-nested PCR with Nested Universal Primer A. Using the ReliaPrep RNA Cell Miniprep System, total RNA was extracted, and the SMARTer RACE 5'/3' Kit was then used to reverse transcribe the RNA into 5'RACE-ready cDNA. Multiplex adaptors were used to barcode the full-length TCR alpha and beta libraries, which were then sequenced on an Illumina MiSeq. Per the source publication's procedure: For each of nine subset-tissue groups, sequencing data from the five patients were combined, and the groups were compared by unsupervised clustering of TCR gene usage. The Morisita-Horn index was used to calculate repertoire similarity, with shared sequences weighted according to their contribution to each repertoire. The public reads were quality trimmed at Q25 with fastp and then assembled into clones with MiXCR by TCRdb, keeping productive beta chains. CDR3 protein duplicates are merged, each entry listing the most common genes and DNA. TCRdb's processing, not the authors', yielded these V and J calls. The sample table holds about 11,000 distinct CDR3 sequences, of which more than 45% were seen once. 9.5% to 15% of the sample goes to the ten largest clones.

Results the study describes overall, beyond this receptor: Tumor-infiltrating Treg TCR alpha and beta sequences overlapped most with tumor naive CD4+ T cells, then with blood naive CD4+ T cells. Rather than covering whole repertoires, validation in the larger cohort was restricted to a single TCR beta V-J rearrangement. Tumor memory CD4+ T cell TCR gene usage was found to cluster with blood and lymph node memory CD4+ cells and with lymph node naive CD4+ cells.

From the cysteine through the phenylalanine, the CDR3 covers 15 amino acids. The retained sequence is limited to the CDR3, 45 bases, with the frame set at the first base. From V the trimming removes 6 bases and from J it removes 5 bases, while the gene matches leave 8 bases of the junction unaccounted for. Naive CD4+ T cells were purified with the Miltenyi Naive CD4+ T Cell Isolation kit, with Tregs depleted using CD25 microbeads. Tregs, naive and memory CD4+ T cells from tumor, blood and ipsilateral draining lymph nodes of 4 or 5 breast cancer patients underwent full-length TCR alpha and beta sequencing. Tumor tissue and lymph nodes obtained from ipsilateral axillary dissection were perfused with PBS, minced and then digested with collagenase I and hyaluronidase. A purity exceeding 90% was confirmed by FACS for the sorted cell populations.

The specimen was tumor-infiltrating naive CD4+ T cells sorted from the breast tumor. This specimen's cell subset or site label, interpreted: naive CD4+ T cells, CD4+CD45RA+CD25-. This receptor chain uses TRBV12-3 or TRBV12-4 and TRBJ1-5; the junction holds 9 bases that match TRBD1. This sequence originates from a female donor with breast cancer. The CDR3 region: CASSRTGGVYQPQHF. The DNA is TGTGCCAGCAGCCGCACAGGGGGCGTTTATCAGCCCCAGCATTTT.